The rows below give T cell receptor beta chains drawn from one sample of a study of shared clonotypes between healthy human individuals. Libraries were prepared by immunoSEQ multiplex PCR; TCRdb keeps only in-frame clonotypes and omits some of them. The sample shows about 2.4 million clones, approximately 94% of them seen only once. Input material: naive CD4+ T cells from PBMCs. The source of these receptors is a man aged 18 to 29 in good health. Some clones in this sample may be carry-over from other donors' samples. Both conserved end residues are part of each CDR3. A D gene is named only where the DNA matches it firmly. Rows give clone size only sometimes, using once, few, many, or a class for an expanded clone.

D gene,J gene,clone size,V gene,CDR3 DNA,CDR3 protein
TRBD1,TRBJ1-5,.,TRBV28,TGTGCCAGCAGTGGGGGACAGGAAGGTGGTCAGCCCCAGCATTTT,CASSGGQEGGQPQHF
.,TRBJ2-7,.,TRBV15,TGTGCCACCAGCAGAGGGGCAGGCGAGCAGTACTTC,CATSRGAGEQYF
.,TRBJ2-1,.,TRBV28,TGTGCCAGCAGTTCCCCGGGGCTAGGTGATGAGCAGTTCTTC,CASSSPGLGDEQFF
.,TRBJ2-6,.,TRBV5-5,TGTGCCAGCAGCTTGGGCAGTACCACCTCTGGGGCCAACGTCCTGACTTTC,CASSLGSTTSGANVLTF
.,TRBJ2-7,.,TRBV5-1,TGCGCCAGCAGCACCGATCCGAGGTCGAACGAGCAGTACTTC,CASSTDPRSNEQYF
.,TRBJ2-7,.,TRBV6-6,TGTGCCAGCAGCACCGACCCCGGGACGGTGTCCTCTTTCCAGTACTTC,CASSTDPGTVSSFQYF
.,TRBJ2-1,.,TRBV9,TGTGCCAGCAGCGTAGGTACAGTCTACAATGAGCAGTTCTTC,CASSVGTVYNEQFF
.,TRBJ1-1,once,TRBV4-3,TGCGCCAGCAGCCAAGATGGGGGGGTACCCCCTTGGAACACTGAAGCTTTCTTT,CASSQDGGVPPWNTEAFF
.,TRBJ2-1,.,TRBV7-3,TGTGCCAGCAGCTTATCGGCGACCCAGGGGGGCAATGAGCAGTTCTTC,CASSLSATQGGNEQFF
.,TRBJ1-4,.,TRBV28,TGTGCCAGCAGGTCTACAGGGATAAAAGAAAAACTGTTTTTT,CASRSTGIKEKLFF
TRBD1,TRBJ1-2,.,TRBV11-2,TGTGCCAGCAGCTCCCCCCGGGACAGTGATTATGGCTACACCTTC,CASSSPRDSDYGYTF
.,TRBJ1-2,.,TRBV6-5,TGTGCCAGCAGTTACGGTCTGGGTAACTATGGCTACACCTTC,CASSYGLGNYGYTF